Listed below are T cell receptor beta chains from one sample, sequenced in a study of shared clonotypes between healthy human individuals. Profiled with immunoSEQ multiplex PCR; TCRdb holds only in-frame clones, not every one. The table has a few million clones, approximately 90% seen once; the top ten hold roughly 0.15%. The sample was naive CD4+ T cells sorted from blood. The receptors originated from a man aged 18 to 29 in good health. CDR3s include the opening cysteine and the closing phenylalanine or tryptophan. D genes are given only for firm matches. Size is omitted from some rows. Given values are once, few, many or a class for expanded clones.

d_gene	v_gene	j_gene	abundance	CDR3aa	CDR3nt
.	TRBV30	TRBJ1-1	few	CASWVQGTEAFF	TGTGCCTCCTGGGTGCAGGGCACTGAAGCTTTCTTT
.	TRBV6-6	TRBJ1-3	once	CASTRAGGAKGNTIYF	TGTGCCAGCACCCGGGCGGGGGGCGCGAAAGGAAACACCATATATTTT
.	TRBV2	TRBJ2-7	.	CASKGGLEQYF	TGTGCCAGCAAGGGGGGGCTCGAGCAGTACTTC
TRBD1	TRBV5-8	TRBJ2-3	.	CASSFYLGQITDTQYF	TGTGCCAGCAGCTTTTATCTGGGACAGATCACAGATACGCAGTATTTT
.	TRBV9	TRBJ2-3	.	CASSVGSSGTDTQYF	TGTGCCAGCAGCGTAGGCTCTAGCGGCACAGATACGCAGTATTTT
.	TRBV28	TRBJ1-1	.	CASSSPSQSMNTEAFF	TGTGCCAGCAGTTCCCCCTCGCAGAGTATGAACACTGAAGCTTTCTTT
TRBD1	TRBV18	TRBJ1-2	.	CASSPQGAYGYTF	TGTGCCAGCTCACCACAGGGGGCATATGGCTACACCTTC
.	TRBV19	TRBJ1-5	.	CASSTRDRDRPQHF	TGTGCCAGTAGTACCCGGGACCGGGATCGGCCCCAGCATTTT
TRBD1	TRBV7-9	TRBJ1-2	once	CASSQDRRTGSINYGYTF	TGTGCCAGCAGCCAAGATAGGAGGACAGGCTCGATAAACTATGGCTACACCTTC
.	TRBV19	TRBJ2-7	.	CASSGDYEQYF	TGTGCCAGTAGTGGGGATTACGAGCAGTACTTC
TRBD1	TRBV19	TRBJ2-5	.	CASRTGGWGGGGETQYF	TGTGCCAGTCGAACAGGGGGTTGGGGCGGTGGCGGAGAGACCCAGTACTTC
.	TRBV2	TRBJ1-2	.	CASSDGEVGGYTF	TGTGCCAGCAGTGATGGCGAGGTGGGTGGCTACACCTTC
.	TRBV30	TRBJ2-7	.	CAWTLRDEQYF	TGTGCCTGGACACTGAGGGACGAGCAGTACTTC
TRBD2	TRBV28	TRBJ2-1	.	CASSLPRRLAGPNEQFF	TGTGCCAGCAGTTTACCCCGGCGACTAGCGGGACCCAATGAGCAGTTCTTC
.	TRBV9	TRBJ2-1	.	CASSVERHEQFF	TGTGCCAGCAGCGTAGAACGGCATGAGCAGTTCTTC
.	TRBV18	TRBJ2-7	.	CASSRTLLAAGSYEQYF	TGTGCCAGCTCACGGACCCTCCTTGCGGCAGGGTCCTACGAGCAGTACTTC
.	TRBV7-6	TRBJ1-1	.	CASSARSGGNTEAFF	TGTGCCAGCAGCGCGCGGTCTGGGGGGAACACTGAAGCTTTCTTT
TRBD2	TRBV6-5	TRBJ2-1	.	CASRAGGAAGEQFF	TGTGCCAGCAGGGCCGGGGGGGCGGCCGGGGAGCAGTTCTTC
.	TRBV18	TRBJ2-7	.	CASSVAGMYEQYF	TGTGCCAGCTCGGTGGCAGGGATGTACGAGCAGTACTTC
.	TRBV5-1	TRBJ1-1	.	CASSLGFAGWAEAFF	TGCGCCAGCAGCTTGGGTTTCGCGGGATGGGCTGAAGCTTTCTTT
TRBD1	TRBV5-8	TRBJ2-7	.	CASSLSDRVNEQYF	TGTGCCAGCAGCTTATCCGACAGGGTTAACGAGCAGTACTTC
.	TRBV7-2	TRBJ1-1	.	CASSAGRGNTEAFF	TGTGCCAGCAGTGCCGGTCGGGGAAACACTGAAGCTTTCTTT
TRBD1	TRBV25-1	TRBJ2-1	.	CASTNTGGISNEQFF	TGTGCCAGCACGAACACAGGGGGGATCTCCAATGAGCAGTTCTTC
TRBD2	TRBV5-1	TRBJ2-1	.	CASSYELAGAYNEQFF	TGCGCCAGCAGCTATGAACTAGCGGGAGCCTACAATGAGCAGTTCTTC
.	TRBV2	TRBJ2-5	.	CASNEATKTQYF	TGTGCCAGCAATGAGGCTACGAAGACCCAGTACTTC
.	TRBV10-1	TRBJ2-3	.	CASRDSSVGTDTQYF	TGCGCCAGCAGAGACTCTAGCGTAGGTACAGATACGCAGTATTTT
.	TRBV10-3	TRBJ2-5	.	CSSAVGETQYF	TGTTCCTCGGCGGTCGGAGAGACCCAGTACTTC
TRBD2	TRBV5-4	TRBJ2-5	.	CASSPSTGGLETQYF	TGTGCCAGCAGCCCTTCTACGGGGGGGCTCGAGACCCAGTACTTC
TRBD2	TRBV15	TRBJ2-2	.	CATRRGGGGLLNTGELFF	TGTGCCACCAGGCGCGGGGGGGGAGGATTGTTAAACACCGGGGAGCTGTTTTTT
.	TRBV12-5	TRBJ2-3	.	CASAGSTDTQYF	TGTGCTAGTGCCGGGAGCACAGATACGCAGTATTTT
.	TRBV19	TRBJ2-2	once	CASSRSQPNTGELFF	TGTGCCAGTAGTAGGTCCCAGCCGAACACCGGGGAGCTGTTTTTT
.	TRBV25-1	TRBJ1-1	.	CASSSSTGGNTEAFF	TGTGCCAGCAGTTCATCGACGGGGGGGAACACTGAAGCTTTCTTT
.	TRBV28	TRBJ2-4	.	CASRSTPPWTASPLRQNIQYF	TGTGCCAGCAGGTCTACCCCTCCTTGGACAGCAAGTCCCTTGAGGCAAAACATTCAGTACTTC
.	TRBV18	TRBJ2-5	.	CASSPPGVETQYF	TGTGCCAGCTCACCTCCGGGTGTAGAGACCCAGTACTTC
TRBD1	TRBV5-4	TRBJ1-3	.	CASSRTGGLPLSGNTIYF	TGTGCCAGCAGCCGGACAGGGGGCCTACCCCTCTCTGGAAACACCATATATTTT
.	TRBV6-1	TRBJ1-1	.	CASSEARRINTEAFF	TGTGCCAGCAGTGAAGCAAGGCGGATAAACACTGAAGCTTTCTTT
.	TRBV5-6	TRBJ2-4	.	CASSFPGLAKNIQYF	TGTGCCAGCAGCTTTCCGGGCCTAGCCAAAAACATTCAGTACTTC
.	TRBV6-5	TRBJ1-2	.	CASTDAVKGGYTF	TGTGCCAGCACCGACGCGGTCAAAGGAGGCTACACCTTC
.	TRBV7-2	TRBJ2-7	.	CASRPRQETYEQYF	TGTGCCAGCAGACCCAGACAGGAGACCTACGAGCAGTACTTC
TRBD1	TRBV2	TRBJ2-2	few	CASSGGFGGELFF	TGTGCCAGCTCAGGGGGTTTCGGCGGGGAGCTGTTTTTT
.	TRBV11-2	TRBJ1-1	.	CASSLAAPRQLNTEAFF	TGTGCCAGCAGCCTAGCTGCCCCACGACAGCTGAACACTGAAGCTTTCTTT
.	TRBV6-1	TRBJ2-7	.	CASSERESGIYEQYF	TGTGCCAGCAGTGAACGCGAGTCAGGGATATACGAGCAGTACTTC
.	TRBV7-7	TRBJ2-5	.	CASSPLGDLKTQYF	TGTGCTAGCAGCCCGCTCGGGGATTTGAAGACCCAGTACTTC